This T cell receptor beta chain was sequenced in a study of OX40 agonist ivuxolimab in advanced cancers. Produced via immunoSEQ multiplex PCR; TCRdb's table is partial and in-frame only. The top ten hold approximately 36% of the sample, which has about 20,000 clones, less than 85% seen once. By frequency in the sample, this clone is large (0.1 to 1%). The CDR3 covers 13 residues. V lost 2 bases to trimming and J lost 7 bases, with 8 bases between them. Germline CDR1 MDHEN, CDR2 SYDVKM. This specimen consisted of CD4+ or CD8+ T cells sorted from blood, obtained in a trial of the OX40 agonist ivuxolimab. V is TRBV28 and J is TRBJ2-2; the D is unclear. This clonotype was sampled from an adult with an advanced solid tumor such as melanoma, head and neck, liver or kidney cancer. The CDR3 sequence: CASSLEVFGELFF. The CDR3 coding sequence is TGTGCCAGCAGTTTAGAGGTATTCGGGGAGCTGTTTTTT.